Presented here are 11 T cell receptor beta chains from one specimen sequenced in a study of breast tumors, draining lymph nodes, adjacent tissues. The lymph nodes were axillary draining lymph nodes from breast cancer patients. TCRdb itself ran the multiplex PCR reads through MiXCR, one entry per CDR3 protein. Of around 290,000 distinct CDR3 sequences detected, about 33% appear once; the ten largest clones hold around 1.1%. Sequencing was carried out using axillary lymph node tissue. The source of these receptors is a female donor with breast cancer. Some clones in this sample may be carry-over from other donors' samples.

The V and J genes are TRBV9 and TRBJ2-3, with 12 bases identical to TRBD2. The CDR3 is 15 amino acids. V shed 4 bases, J shed 4 bases, and the junction held 4 bases outside the gene matches. CDR1 is SGDLS and CDR2 is YYNGEE in the germline V gene. The CDR3 sequence: CASSPSGRVADTQYF. CDR3 nucleotides: TGTGCCAGCAGCCCTAGCGGGAGGGTCGCAGATACGCAGTATTTT.

This clonotype has at least ten counts. J is TRBJ2-3 and V is TRBV20-1; 11 bases match TRBD2. Germline CDR1 is DFQATT and CDR2 is SNEGSKA (reference sequence). This CDR3 is 17 amino acids long. V shed 3 bases, J shed 6 bases, and the junction held 14 bases outside the gene matches. The CDR3 protein is CSASKTSGTGGRDTQYF. For the CDR3, the DNA is TGCAGTGCTAGTAAGACTAGCGGGACGGGGGGCAGGGATACGCAGTATTTT.

This clonotype occurred many times. The chain combines TRBV24-1 with TRBJ2-1; D unclear. Trimming pared 4 bases from V and 0 bases from J, leaving 9 bases between. Per the germline V gene, CDR1 is KGHDR and CDR2 is SFDVKD. The CDR3 loop spans 15 amino acids. Here the CDR3 reads CATSDPLVSYNEQFF. The CDR3 DNA follows: TGTGCCACCAGTGACCCTCTGGTCTCCTACAATGAGCAGTTCTTC.

Ten or more counts support this clonotype. For the CDR3, the DNA is TGTGCCAGCAGCGTAGATGAGGGGGCAGAGACCCAGTACTTC. Translation: CASSVDEGAETQYF. The rearrangement links TRBV9 to TRBJ2-5; TRBD1 matches 7 bases. The V and J ends lost 0 bases and 4 bases, in that order; junction bases with no gene match: 3. CDR3 length: 14 amino acids. CDR1 and CDR2 from the germline V gene are SGDLS and YYNGEE.

On this clonotype itself: Mismatch with germline at one junction end may stem from a read error. The chain uses TRBV6-1 and TRBJ2-2; 9 nucleotides line up with TRBD1. CDR1 MNHNS and CDR2 SASEGT come from the germline V gene. There are 15 residues in the CDR3. The CDR3 nucleotides are TGTGCCAGCAGCGAAGGGACAGGGAACACCGGGGAGCTGTCTTGG. It translates to CASSEGTGNTGELSW.

This clonotype has at least ten counts. As DNA, the CDR3 is TGTGCCAGCAGCTTGGGAAGGGTGGGCAATCAGCCCCAGCATTTT. This gives the protein CASSLGRVGNQPQHF. This sequence joins TRBV5-8 and TRBJ1-5; the D is unclear. V was cut by 0 bases and J by 2 bases, with 9 bases left in between. CDR1 and CDR2 (germline): SGHTS, YDEGEE. The CDR3 loop spans 15 amino acids.

About this clonotype itself: This sequence may be a read error, since a much larger clone differs from it by one base. V is TRBV5-5 and J is TRBJ2-1, with 8 nucleotides matching TRBD2. This CDR3 contains 15 residues. CDR1 SGHKS and CDR2 YYEKEE come from the germline V gene (reference sequence). The CDR3 loop reads CASDKAGAPPDEQFF. The CDR3 DNA is TGCGCCAGCGATAAAGCGGGAGCCCCTCCGGATGAGCAGTTCTTC.

This clonotype was detected ten times or more. The rearrangement links TRBV5-8 to TRBJ2-3; tentatively, D is TRBD1 or TRBD2 (5 bases each). The germline CDR1 and CDR2 sequences are SGHTS and YDEGEE. V lost 4 bases and J 0 bases, leaving 9 bases between the germline ends. The CDR3 contains 14 residues. Written as DNA, the CDR3 is TGTGCCAGCAGCCGTGGGACGAGCACAGATACGCAGTATTTT. This encodes CASSRGTSTDTQYF.

In its sample, this clonotype was seen a few times. In DNA form, the CDR3 reads TGTGCCAGCTGCGGGGGACCCTACAATGAGCAGTTCTTC. Translated: CASCGGPYNEQFF. The rearrangement links TRBV27 to TRBJ2-1, with 7 bases identical to TRBD2. The ends lost 8 bases at V and 2 bases at J; junction bases unmatched: 3. Germline V gives CDR1 MNHEY, CDR2 SMNVEV (reference sequence). The CDR3 totals 13 residues.

This clonotype was seen ten or more times. V and J are TRBV20-1 and TRBJ2-2, with 7 bases identical to TRBD1. V gave up 0 bases and J gave up 6 bases; unmatched junction bases: 4. CDR3 length: 14 residues. Germline V gives CDR1 DFQATT, CDR2 SNEGSKA (reference sequence). The CDR3 is CSARETQGAGELFF. DNA for the CDR3: TGCAGTGCTAGAGAAACCCAGGGGGCCGGGGAGCTGTTTTTT.

This clonotype was found many times. This chain joins TRBV6-6 and TRBJ1-2; D not certain. The germline gives CDR1 MNHNY, CDR2 SVGAGI (reference sequence). Between the trimmed V and J ends, which lost 8 bases and 8 bases, there was a span of 18 bases. The CDR3 loop spans 13 amino acids. CDR3 DNA: TGTGCCAGCGGTCAGGAGCATCGCCTGGGCTACACCTTC. It yields the protein CASGQEHRLGYTF.